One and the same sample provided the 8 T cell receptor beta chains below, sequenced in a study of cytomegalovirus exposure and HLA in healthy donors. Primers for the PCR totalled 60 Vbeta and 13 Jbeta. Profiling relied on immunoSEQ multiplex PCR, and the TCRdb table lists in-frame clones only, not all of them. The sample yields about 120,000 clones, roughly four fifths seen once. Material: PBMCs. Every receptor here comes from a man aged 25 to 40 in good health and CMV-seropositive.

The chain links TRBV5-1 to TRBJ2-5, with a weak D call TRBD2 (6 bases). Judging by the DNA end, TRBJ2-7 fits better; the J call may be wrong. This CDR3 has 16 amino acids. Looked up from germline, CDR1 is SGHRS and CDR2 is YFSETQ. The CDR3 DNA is TGCGCCAGCAGCTTGGGCCGGGTGTTTAGCGGCGACGAGCAGTACTTC. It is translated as CASSLGRVFSGDEQYF.

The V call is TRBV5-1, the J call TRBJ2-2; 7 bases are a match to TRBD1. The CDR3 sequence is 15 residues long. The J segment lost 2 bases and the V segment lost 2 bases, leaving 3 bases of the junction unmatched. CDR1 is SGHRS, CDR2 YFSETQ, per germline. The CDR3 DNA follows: TGCGCCAGCAGCTTCGGGACAGTTAACACCGGGGAGCTGTTTTTT. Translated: CASSFGTVNTGELFF.

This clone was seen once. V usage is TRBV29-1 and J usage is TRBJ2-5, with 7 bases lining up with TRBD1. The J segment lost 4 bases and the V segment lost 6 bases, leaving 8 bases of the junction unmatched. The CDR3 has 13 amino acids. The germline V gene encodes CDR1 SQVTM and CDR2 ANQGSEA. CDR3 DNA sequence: TGCAGCGTAGCAACGACAGGGCTAGAGACCCAGTACTTC. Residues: CSVATTGLETQYF.

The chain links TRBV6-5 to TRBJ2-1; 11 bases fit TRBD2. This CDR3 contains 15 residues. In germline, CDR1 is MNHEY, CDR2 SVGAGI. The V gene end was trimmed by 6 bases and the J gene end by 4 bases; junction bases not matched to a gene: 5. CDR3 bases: TGTGCCAGCAGGGTGGGACTAGCGGCTTACAATGAGCAGTTCTTC. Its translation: CASRVGLAAYNEQFF.

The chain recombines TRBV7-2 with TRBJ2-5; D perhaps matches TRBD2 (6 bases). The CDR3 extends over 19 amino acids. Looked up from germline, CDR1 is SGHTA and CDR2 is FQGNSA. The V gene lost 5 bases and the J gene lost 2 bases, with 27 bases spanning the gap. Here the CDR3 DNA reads TGTGCCAGCAGCCGACGGGTTGTGTCGCGGGACGGTGAGCAAGAGACCCAGTACTTC. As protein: CASSRRVVSRDGEQETQYF.

The CDR3 nucleotides are TGTGCCAGCAGCCAAGGTATAGGGACAGTGTTGGACACCGGGGAGCTGTTTTTT. Amino acid sequence: CASSQGIGTVLDTGELFF. The chain recombines TRBV14 with TRBJ2-2, with 7 bases aligning to TRBD1. Trimming at V came to 1 base and at J to 3 bases, leaving 11 bases not matched to a gene. The CDR3 sequence is 18 residues long. Germline-derived CDR1 and CDR2 are SGHDN and FVKESK. Filled out from reference TRBV14 and TRBJ2-2, the complete variable domain reads EAGVTQFPSHSVIEKGQTVTLRCDPISGHDNLYWYRRVMGKEIKFLLHFVKESKQDESGMPNNRFLAERTGGTYSTLKVQPAELEDSGVYFCASSQGIGTVLDTGELFFGEGSRLTVL.

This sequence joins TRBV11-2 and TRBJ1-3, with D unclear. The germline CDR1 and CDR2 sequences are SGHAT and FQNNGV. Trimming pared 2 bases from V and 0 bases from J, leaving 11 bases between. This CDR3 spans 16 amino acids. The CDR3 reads CASSLYEGLSGNTIYF. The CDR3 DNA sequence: TGTGCCAGCAGCTTATATGAGGGCCTCTCTGGAAACACCATATATTTT.

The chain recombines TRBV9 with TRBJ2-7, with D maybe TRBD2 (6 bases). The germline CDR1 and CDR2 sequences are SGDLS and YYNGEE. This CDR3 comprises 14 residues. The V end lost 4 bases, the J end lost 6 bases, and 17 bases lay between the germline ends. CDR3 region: CASSSRDAGSEQYF. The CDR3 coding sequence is TGTGCCAGCAGCTCGCGGGACGCGGGTTCCGAGCAGTACTTC.